One sample yielded the 24 T cell receptor beta chains listed below, sequenced in a study of CD8+CD57+ T cells in acquired aplastic anemia. For CDR3 and TCR beta VDJ profiling, genomic DNA was the template used. TCRdb ran MiXCR on the reads and lists one entry per CDR3 protein. The table has around 170,000 distinct CDR3 sequences, 46% seen once. The sequencing input was sorted CD4+, CD8+, or CD8+CD57+ T cells (not recorded which) from PBMCs. These receptors were obtained from a human donor in good health.

V gene TRBV24-1 combines with J gene TRBJ2-3; D might be TRBD1 (5 bases). CDR3 length: 14 residues. Trimming left V 7 bases short and J 2 bases short, with 12 bases between. Germline CDR1 is KGHDR and CDR2 is SFDVKD. The CDR3 coding sequence is TGTGCCACCAGCGAATGGGGCACCACAGATACGCAGTATTTT. Translating gives CATSEWGTTDTQYF.

V usage is TRBV19 and J usage is TRBJ1-4; D ambiguous. The V gene's germline CDR1 is LNHDA and CDR2 SQIVND (reference sequence). The CDR3 is 13 amino acids. Trimming took 7 bases from V and 2 from J, leaving 8 bases between them. The CDR3 sequence: CASTDRTNEKLFF. In DNA, the CDR3 is TGTGCCAGTACCGATAGGACTAATGAAAAACTGTTTTTT.

The chain combines TRBV5-1 with TRBJ1-2, with D maybe TRBD1 (5 bases). CDR1 and CDR2 from the germline V gene are SGHRS and YFSETQ. V lost 4 bases and J 8 bases, leaving 15 bases between the germline ends. The CDR3 loop spans 13 amino acids. CDR3 region: CASSPRGGDGYTF. CDR3 DNA sequence: TGCGCCAGCAGCCCCCGGGGGGGAGACGGCTACACCTTC.

J is TRBJ2-3 and V is TRBV10-3; 8 bases match TRBD1. This CDR3 comprises 14 residues. Germline lookup yields CDR1 ENHRY and CDR2 SYGVKD. V gave up 6 bases and J gave up 8 bases; unmatched junction bases: 10. CDR3 region: CAIRSDRGEGTQYF. The CDR3 region has the DNA TGTGCCATCAGATCAGACAGGGGCGAGGGTACGCAGTATTTT.

The chain has TRBV10-3 and TRBJ2-1; the D is unclear. V was cut by 11 bases and J by 4 bases, with 12 bases left in between. There are 12 residues in the CDR3. The germline V gene encodes CDR1 ENHRY and CDR2 SYGVKD. Here the CDR3 reads CACVDDYNEQFF. The CDR3 DNA sequence: TGTGCCTGCGTTGACGATTACAATGAGCAGTTCTTC.

CDR3 in amino acids: CASMGQGTNNSPLHF. CDR3 in DNA: TGTGCCAGCATGGGACAGGGTACTAATAATTCACCCCTCCACTTT. The chain is built from TRBV2 and TRBJ1-6; 9 bases agree with TRBD1. The germline CDR1 and CDR2 sequences are SNHLY and FYNNEI. V gave up 7 bases and J gave up 5 bases; unmatched junction bases: 6. The CDR3 runs 15 residues.

At least ten counts were recorded for this clonotype. This rearrangement joins TRBV5-6 to TRBJ1-3; D not certain. In germline, CDR1 is SGHDT, CDR2 YYEEEE. The CDR3 is 13 amino acids. Trimming removed 2 bases at V and 3 bases at J, with 6 bases between. The CDR3 sequence: CASSFIYGNTIYF. The CDR3 DNA reads TGTGCCAGCAGCTTTATTTATGGAAACACCATATATTTT. The complete variable domain, with remaining parts taken from reference TRBV5-6 and TRBJ1-3, reads DAGVTQSPTHLIKTRGQQVTLRCSPKSGHDTVSWYQQALGQGPQFIFQYYEEEERQRGNFPDRFSGHQFPNYSSELNVNALLLGDSALYLCASSFIYGNTIYFGEGSWLTVV.

This clonotype was counted a single time. The V call is TRBV10-3, the J call TRBJ2-7; 10 bases align to TRBD2. V shed 4 bases and J 2 bases; nucleotides not matched to a gene: 8. Germline V CDR1 and CDR2: ENHRY, SYGVKD. CDR3 size: 16 residues. The CDR3 DNA is TGTGCCATCAGTGGGGAAGGGACTAGCGAACCCTACGAGCAGTACTTC. This translates into CAISGEGTSEPYEQYF.

This clonotype showed up many times. The chain combines TRBV9 with TRBJ2-7, with TRBD2 identical over 7 bases. V trimming: 0 bases; J trimming: 2 bases; junction bases outside the gene matches: 5. CDR1 is SGDLS, CDR2 YYNGEE, per germline. The CDR3 is 15 residues long. The CDR3, as DNA: TGTGCCAGCAGCGTAGGGCCTAGCGGAACCTACGAGCAGTACTTC. This sequence encodes CASSVGPSGTYEQYF.

There are many counts of this clonotype. V is TRBV7-2 and J is TRBJ1-1, with D tentatively TRBD1 (6 bases). V lost 5 bases and J 4 bases, leaving 17 bases between the germline ends. The CDR3 has 15 residues. Germline lookup yields CDR1 SGHTA and CDR2 FQGNSA. The CDR3 reads CASSPSGGAGTEAFF. The CDR3 DNA follows: TGTGCCAGCAGCCCTAGCGGGGGGGCAGGCACTGAAGCTTTCTTT.

Details on this clonotype: A much more abundant neighbour one base away suggests this may be a read error. The V gene is TRBV27, the J gene TRBJ1-6, with 7 nucleotides matching TRBD1. This CDR3 region has 13 residues. Trimming removed 7 bases from V and 11 bases from J; junction bases left unmatched: 8. In germline, CDR1 is MNHEY, CDR2 SMNVEV (reference sequence). CDR3 in DNA: TGTGCCAGCACTCGGACAGGAAATCCACCCCTCCACTTT. Its protein is CASTRTGNPPLHF.

The chain uses TRBV24-1 and TRBJ1-1; perhaps TRBD1 as D (5 bases). This CDR3 has 13 amino acids. Trimming took 5 bases from V and 10 from J, leaving 16 bases between them. Germline CDR1 reads KGHDR; CDR2 reads SFDVKD. The CDR3 is CATSVEGPGGAFF. DNA of the CDR3: TGTGCCACCAGTGTGGAGGGACCGGGCGGAGCTTTCTTT.

This clonotype came up many times. This chain uses TRBV12-5 with TRBJ2-7; maybe TRBD2 (6 bases). The V and J ends lost 5 bases and 4 bases respectively, with 18 bases between them. Germline loops: CDR1 LGHNT, CDR2 FRNRAP. CDR3 length equals 15 residues. The CDR3 sequence: CASGRGDSPTYEQYF. DNA of the CDR3: TGTGCTAGTGGTCGAGGGGACTCTCCTACTTACGAGCAGTACTTC.

This chain links TRBV9 with TRBJ2-3; 10 bases match TRBD2. CDR1 and CDR2 from the germline V gene are SGDLS and YYNGEE. V lost 4 bases and J lost 2; bases outside the gene matches: 4. This CDR3 has 15 residues. The CDR3 DNA follows: TGTGCCAGCAGCTACGGACTAGCGGCCACAGATACGCAGTATTTT. It is translated as CASSYGLAATDTQYF.

V usage is TRBV12-3 or TRBV12-4 and J usage is TRBJ2-7; 9 bases map to TRBD1. The CDR3 extends over 14 amino acids. V lost 6 bases, J lost 3 bases, and 6 bases stayed unmatched. The CDR3 bases are TGTGCCAGCAGGGATGGGACAGGGAGCTACGAGCAGTACTTC. Protein sequence: CASRDGTGSYEQYF.

This clonotype was detected many times. V gene TRBV7-8 combines with J gene TRBJ2-7, with D perhaps matching TRBD1 (6 bases). The CDR3 runs to 16 residues. From germline, CDR1 is SGHVS and CDR2 FQNEAQ. V was trimmed by 0 bases and J by 0 bases, leaving 12 bases between them. CDR3 in amino acids: CASSLAVTGHSYEQYF. As DNA, the CDR3 is TGTGCCAGCAGCTTAGCCGTGACAGGTCACTCCTACGAGCAGTACTTC. Based on the CDR3 plus reference TRBV7-8 and TRBJ2-7, the full variable domain is GAGVSQSPRYKVAKRGQDVALRCDPISGHVSLFWYQQALGQGPEFLTYFQNEAQLDKSGLPSDRFFAERPEGSVSTLKIQRTQQEDSAVYLCASSLAVTGHSYEQYFGPGTRLTVT.

This clonotype showed up just a few times. A much larger clone is a single base away; this may be a read error. This rearrangement joins TRBV5-1 to TRBJ1-1; D perhaps matches TRBD1 (6 bases). Looked up from germline, CDR1 is SGHRS and CDR2 is YFSETQ. This CDR3 comprises 13 residues. V was shortened by 2 bases and J by 6 bases, with 11 bases between the two germline ends. The CDR3 loop reads CASSFTGIAEAFF. The CDR3 DNA sequence: TGCGCCAGCAGCTTCACAGGGATCGCTGAAGCTTTCTTT.

The V call is TRBV20-1, the J call TRBJ1-1; D unclear. There are 14 residues in the CDR3. The V gene's germline CDR1 is DFQATT and CDR2 SNEGSKA (reference sequence). V was pared by 5 bases and J by 0 bases, with 13 bases between. The CDR3 bases are TGCAGTGCTGGGCCCCCCGGAATGAACACTGAAGCTTTCTTT. Amino acids: CSAGPPGMNTEAFF.

The CDR3 reads CSARTGIVRDYGYTF. CDR3 bases: TGCAGTGCTCGGACAGGAATAGTTCGAGACTATGGCTACACCTTC. The chain employs TRBV20-1 and TRBJ1-2; 7 bases line up with TRBD1. From germline, CDR1 is DFQATT and CDR2 SNEGSKA (reference sequence). This CDR3 is 15 amino acids long. Unmatched junction bases numbered 12, after V lost 5 bases and J lost 3 bases.

The gene calls are TRBV10-3 and TRBJ1-5, with 10 bases aligning to TRBD1. V trimming: 10 bases; J trimming: 1 base; junction bases outside the gene matches: 13. The CDR3 contains 17 residues. CDR1 is ENHRY, CDR2 SYGVKD, per germline. CDR3 residues: CATSTGTGEASNQPQHF. As DNA, the CDR3 is TGTGCCACCAGCACCGGGACAGGGGAGGCCAGCAATCAGCCCCAGCATTTT.

About this clonotype: A junction end diverges from the germline sequence, so it may reflect a read error. This chain uses TRBV9 with TRBJ2-1, with 10 nucleotides matching TRBD2. The germline gives CDR1 SGDLS, CDR2 YYNGEE. The CDR3 runs to 16 residues. The CDR3 here is CACSVTRLAGVYEQFF. CDR3 in DNA: TGTGCCTGCAGCGTAACCCGGCTAGCGGGGGTTTATGAGCAGTTCTTC.

The chain carries TRBV10-3 and TRBJ2-3; D gene uncertain. Germline CDR1 is ENHRY and CDR2 is SYGVKD. The CDR3 totals 12 residues. V dropped 2 bases and J dropped 5 bases, with 5 bases sitting between them. CDR3 region: CAISEQGDTQYF. CDR3 nucleotide sequence: TGTGCCATCAGTGAGCAAGGAGATACGCAGTATTTT.

This clonotype has a count of ten or more. This chain joins TRBV5-5 and TRBJ1-1, with D perhaps matching TRBD1 (6 bases). This CDR3 region has 15 residues. Germline V gene data show CDR1 as SGHKS and CDR2 as YYEKEE (reference sequence). V was cut by 0 bases and J by 4 bases, with 13 bases left in between. The CDR3 spells CASSLGGTLSTEAFF. CDR3 coding DNA: TGTGCCAGCAGCTTGGGGGGGACATTAAGCACTGAAGCTTTCTTT.

Concerning this clonotype: At one end, the junction sequence differs from germline, possibly due to a read error. V and J are TRBV25-1 and TRBJ2-1; a possible D gene is TRBD2 (5 bases). The CDR3 is 15 residues long. In germline, CDR1 is MGHDK, CDR2 SYGVNS. CDR3 nucleotides: TGTGCCAGCAGTGATCCTTCAGACGGGAACAATAAGCAGTTCTTC. As protein: CASSDPSDGNNKQFF.